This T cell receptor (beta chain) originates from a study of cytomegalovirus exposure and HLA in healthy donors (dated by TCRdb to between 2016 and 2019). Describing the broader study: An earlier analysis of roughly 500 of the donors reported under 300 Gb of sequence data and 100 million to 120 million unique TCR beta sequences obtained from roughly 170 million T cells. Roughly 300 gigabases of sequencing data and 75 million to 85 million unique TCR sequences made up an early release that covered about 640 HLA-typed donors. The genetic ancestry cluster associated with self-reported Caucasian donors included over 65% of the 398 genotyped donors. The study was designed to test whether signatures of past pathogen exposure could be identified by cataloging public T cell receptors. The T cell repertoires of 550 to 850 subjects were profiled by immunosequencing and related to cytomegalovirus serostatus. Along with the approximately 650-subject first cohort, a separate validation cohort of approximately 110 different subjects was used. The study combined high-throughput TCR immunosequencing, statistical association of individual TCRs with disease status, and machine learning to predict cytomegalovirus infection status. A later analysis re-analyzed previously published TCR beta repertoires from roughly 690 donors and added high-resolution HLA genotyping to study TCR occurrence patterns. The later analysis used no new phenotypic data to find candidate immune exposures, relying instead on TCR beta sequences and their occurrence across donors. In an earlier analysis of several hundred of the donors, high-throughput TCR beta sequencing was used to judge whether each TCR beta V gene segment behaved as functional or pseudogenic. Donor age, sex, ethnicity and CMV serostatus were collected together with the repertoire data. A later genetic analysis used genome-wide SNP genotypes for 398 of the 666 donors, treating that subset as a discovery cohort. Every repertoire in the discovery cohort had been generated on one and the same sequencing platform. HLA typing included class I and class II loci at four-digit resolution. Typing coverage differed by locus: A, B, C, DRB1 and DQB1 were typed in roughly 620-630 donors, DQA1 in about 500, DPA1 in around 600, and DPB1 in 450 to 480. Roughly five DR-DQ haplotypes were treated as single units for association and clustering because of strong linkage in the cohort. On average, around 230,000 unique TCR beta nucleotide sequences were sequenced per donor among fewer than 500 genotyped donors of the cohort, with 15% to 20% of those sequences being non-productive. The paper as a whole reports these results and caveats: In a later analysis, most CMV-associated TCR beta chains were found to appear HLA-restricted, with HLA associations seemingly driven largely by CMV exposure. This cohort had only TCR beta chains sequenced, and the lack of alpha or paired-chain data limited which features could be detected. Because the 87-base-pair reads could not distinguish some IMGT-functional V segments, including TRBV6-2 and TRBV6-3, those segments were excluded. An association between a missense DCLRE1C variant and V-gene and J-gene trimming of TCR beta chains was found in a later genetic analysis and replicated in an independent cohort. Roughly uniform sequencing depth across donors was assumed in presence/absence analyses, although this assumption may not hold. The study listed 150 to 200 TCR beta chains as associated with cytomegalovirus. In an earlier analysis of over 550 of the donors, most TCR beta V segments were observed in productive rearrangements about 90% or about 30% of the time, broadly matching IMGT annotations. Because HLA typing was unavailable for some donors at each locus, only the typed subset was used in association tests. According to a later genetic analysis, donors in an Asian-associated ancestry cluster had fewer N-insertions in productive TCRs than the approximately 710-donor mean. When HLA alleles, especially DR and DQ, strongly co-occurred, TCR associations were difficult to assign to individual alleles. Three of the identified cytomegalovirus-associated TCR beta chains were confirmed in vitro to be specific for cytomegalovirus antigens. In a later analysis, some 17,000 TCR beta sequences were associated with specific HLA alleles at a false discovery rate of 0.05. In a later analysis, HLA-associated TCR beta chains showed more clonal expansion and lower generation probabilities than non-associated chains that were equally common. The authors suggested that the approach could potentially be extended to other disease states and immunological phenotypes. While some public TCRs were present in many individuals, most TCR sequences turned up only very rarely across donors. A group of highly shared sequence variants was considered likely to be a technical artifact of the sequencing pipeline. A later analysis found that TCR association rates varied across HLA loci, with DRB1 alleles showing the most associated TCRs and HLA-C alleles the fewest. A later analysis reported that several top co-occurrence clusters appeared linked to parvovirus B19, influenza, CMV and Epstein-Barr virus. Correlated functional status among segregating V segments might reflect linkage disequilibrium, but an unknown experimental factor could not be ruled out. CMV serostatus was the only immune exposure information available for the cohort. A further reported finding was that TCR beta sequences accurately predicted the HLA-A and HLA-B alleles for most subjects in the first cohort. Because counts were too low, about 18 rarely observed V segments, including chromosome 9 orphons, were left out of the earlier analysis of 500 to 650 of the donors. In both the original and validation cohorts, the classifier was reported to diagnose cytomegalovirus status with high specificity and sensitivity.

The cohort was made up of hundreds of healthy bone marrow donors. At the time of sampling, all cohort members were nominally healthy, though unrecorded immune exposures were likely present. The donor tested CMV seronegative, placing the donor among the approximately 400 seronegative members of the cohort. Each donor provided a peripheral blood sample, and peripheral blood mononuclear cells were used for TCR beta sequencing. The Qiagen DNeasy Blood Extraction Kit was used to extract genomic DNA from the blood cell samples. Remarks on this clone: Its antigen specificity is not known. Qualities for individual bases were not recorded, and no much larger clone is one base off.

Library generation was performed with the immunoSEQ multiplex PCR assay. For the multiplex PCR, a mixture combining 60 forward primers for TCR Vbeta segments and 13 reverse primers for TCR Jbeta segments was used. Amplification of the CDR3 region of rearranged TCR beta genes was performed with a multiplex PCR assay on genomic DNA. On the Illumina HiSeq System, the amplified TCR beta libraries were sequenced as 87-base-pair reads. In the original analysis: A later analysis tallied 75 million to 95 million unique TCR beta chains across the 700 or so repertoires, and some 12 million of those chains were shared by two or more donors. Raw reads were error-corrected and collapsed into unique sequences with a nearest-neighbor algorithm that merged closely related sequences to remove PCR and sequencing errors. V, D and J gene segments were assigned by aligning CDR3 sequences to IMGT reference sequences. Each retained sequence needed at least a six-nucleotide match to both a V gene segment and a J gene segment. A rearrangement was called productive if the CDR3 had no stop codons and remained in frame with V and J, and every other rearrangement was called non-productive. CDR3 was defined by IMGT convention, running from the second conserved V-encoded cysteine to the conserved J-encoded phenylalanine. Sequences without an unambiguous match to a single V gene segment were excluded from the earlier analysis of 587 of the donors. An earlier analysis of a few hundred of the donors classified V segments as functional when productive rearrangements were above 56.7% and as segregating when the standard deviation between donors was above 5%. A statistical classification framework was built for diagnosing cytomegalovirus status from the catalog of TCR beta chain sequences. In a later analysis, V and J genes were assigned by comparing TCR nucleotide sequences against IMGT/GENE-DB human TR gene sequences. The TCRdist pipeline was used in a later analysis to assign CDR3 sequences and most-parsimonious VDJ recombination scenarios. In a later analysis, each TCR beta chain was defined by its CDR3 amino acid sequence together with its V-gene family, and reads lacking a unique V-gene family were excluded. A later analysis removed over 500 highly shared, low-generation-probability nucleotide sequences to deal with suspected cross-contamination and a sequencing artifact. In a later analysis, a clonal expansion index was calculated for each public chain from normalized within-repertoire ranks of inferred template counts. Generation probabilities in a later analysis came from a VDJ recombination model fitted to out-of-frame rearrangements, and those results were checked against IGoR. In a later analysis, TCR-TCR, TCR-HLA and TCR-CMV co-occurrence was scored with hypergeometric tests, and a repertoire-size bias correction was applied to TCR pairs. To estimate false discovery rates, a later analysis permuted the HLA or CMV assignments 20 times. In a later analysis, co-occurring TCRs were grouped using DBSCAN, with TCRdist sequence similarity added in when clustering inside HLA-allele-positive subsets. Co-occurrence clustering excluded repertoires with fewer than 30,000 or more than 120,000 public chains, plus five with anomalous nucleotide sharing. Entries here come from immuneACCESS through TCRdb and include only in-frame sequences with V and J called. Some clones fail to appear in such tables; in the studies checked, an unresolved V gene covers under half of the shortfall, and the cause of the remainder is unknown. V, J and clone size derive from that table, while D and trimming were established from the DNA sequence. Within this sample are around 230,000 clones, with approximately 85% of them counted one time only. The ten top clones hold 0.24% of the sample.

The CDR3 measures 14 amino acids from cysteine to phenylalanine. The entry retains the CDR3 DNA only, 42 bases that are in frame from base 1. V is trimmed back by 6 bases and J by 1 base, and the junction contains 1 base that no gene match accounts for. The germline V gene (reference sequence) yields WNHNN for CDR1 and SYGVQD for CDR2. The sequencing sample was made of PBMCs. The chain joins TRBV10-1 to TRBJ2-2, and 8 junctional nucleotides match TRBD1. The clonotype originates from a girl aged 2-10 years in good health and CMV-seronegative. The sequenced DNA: TGCGCCAGCAGGGGGACAGGGAACACCGGGGAGCTGTTTTTT. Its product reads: CASRGTGNTGELFF.